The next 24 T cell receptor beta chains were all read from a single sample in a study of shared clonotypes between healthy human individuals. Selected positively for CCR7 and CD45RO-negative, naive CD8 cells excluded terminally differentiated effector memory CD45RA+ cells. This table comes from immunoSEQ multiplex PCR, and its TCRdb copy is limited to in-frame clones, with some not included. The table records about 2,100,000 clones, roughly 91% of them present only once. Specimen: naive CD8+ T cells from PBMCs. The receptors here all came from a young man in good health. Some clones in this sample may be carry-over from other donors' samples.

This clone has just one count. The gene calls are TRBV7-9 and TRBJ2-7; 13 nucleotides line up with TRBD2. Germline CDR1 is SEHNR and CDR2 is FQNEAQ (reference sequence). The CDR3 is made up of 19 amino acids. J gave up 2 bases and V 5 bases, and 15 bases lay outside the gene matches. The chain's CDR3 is CASSPGGGLAGPGPYEQYF. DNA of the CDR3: TGTGCCAGCAGCCCGGGGGGGGGACTAGCGGGACCAGGGCCCTACGAGCAGTACTTC.

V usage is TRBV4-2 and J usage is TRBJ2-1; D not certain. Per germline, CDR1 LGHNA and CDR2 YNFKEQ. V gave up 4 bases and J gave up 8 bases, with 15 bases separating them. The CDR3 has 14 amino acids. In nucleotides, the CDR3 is TGTGCCAGCAGCCCCTGGACGGTGGTGGATGAGCAGTTCTTC. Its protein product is CASSPWTVVDEQFF.

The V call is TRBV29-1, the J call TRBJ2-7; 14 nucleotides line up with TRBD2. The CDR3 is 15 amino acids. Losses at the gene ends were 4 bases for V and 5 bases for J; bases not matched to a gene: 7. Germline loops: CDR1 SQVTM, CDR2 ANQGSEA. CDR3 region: CSVVGTSGRWDEQYF. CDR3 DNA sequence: TGCAGCGTTGTCGGGACTAGCGGGAGATGGGACGAGCAGTACTTC.

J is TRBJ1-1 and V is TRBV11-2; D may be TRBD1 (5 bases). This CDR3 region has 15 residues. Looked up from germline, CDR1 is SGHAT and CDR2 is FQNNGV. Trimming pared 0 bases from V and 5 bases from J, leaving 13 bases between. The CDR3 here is CASSLDRGGVTEAFF. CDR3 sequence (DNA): TGTGCCAGCAGCTTAGATCGTGGAGGGGTAACTGAAGCTTTCTTT. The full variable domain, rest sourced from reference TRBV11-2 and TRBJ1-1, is EAGVAQSPRYKIIEKRQSVAFWCNPISGHATLYWYQQILGQGPKLLIQFQNNGVVDDSQLPKDRFSAERLKGVDSTLKIQPAKLEDSAVYLCASSLDRGGVTEAFFGQGTRLTVV.

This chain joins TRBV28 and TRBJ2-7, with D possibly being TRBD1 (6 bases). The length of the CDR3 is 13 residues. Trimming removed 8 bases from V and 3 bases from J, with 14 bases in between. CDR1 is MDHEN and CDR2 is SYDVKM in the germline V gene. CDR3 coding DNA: TGTGCCAGCGTGGGACAAAGGGACTACGAGCAGTACTTC. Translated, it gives CASVGQRDYEQYF. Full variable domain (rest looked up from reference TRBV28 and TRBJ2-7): DVKVTQSSRYLVKRTGEKVFLECVQDMDHENMFWYRQDPGLGLRLIYFSYDVKMKEKGDIPEGYSVSREKKERFSLILESASTNQTSMYLCASVGQRDYEQYFGPGTRLTVT.

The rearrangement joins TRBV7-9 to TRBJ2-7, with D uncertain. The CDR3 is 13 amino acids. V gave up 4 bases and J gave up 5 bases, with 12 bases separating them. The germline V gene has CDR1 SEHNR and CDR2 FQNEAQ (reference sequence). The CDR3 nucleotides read TGTGCCAGCAGCTCACCATCGTCAAACGAGCAGTACTTC. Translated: CASSSPSSNEQYF.

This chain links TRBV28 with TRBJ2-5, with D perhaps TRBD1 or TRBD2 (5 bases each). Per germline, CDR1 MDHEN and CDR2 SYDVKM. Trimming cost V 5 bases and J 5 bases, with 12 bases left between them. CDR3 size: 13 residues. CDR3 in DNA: TGTGCCAGCAGTCCCAGGGACGGCGAGACCCAGTACTTC. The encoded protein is CASSPRDGETQYF.

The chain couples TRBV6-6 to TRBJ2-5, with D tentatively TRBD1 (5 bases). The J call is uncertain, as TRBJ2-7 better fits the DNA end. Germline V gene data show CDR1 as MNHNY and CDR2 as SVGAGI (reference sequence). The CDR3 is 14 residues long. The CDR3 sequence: CASSYGSGWNEQYF. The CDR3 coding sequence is TGTGCCAGCAGTTACGGGTCAGGGTGGAACGAGCAGTACTTC.

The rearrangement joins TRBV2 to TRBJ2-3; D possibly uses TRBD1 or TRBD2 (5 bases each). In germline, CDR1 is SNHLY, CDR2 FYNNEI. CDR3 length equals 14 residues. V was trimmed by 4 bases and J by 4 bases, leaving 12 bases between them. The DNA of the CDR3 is TGTGCCAGCAGTGGACGGGACGGATCAGATACGCAGTATTTT. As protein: CASSGRDGSDTQYF.

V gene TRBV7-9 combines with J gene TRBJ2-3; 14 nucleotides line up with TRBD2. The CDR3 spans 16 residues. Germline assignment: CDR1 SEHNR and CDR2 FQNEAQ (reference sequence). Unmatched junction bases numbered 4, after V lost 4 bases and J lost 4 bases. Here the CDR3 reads CASSSGLAGVADTQYF. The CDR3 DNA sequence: TGTGCCAGCAGCTCGGGACTAGCGGGAGTCGCAGATACGCAGTATTTT.

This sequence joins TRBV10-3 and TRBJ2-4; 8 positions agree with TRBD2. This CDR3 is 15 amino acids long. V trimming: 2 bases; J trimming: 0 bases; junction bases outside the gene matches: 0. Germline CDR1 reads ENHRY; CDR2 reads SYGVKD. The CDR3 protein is CAISELAGAKNIQYF. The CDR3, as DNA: TGTGCCATCAGTGAGCTAGCGGGAGCCAAAAACATTCAGTACTTC.

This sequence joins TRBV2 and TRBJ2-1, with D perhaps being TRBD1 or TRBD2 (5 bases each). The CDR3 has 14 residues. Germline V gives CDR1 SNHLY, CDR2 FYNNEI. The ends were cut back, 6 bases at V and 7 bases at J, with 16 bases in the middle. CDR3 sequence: CASRDAGTQNEQFF. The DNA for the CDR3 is TGTGCCAGCAGAGATGCCGGGACCCAAAATGAGCAGTTCTTC.

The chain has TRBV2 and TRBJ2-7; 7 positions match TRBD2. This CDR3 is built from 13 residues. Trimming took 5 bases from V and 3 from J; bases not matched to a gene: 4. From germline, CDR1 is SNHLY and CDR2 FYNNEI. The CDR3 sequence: CASSMSSGYEQYF. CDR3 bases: TGTGCCAGCAGTATGTCTAGCGGCTACGAGCAGTACTTC. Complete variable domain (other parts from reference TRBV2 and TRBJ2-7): EPEVTQTPSHQVTQMGQEVILRCVPISNHLYFYWYRQILGQKVEFLVSFYNNEISEKSEIFDDQFSVERPDGSNFTLKIRSTKLEDSAMYFCASSMSSGYEQYFGPGTRLTVT.

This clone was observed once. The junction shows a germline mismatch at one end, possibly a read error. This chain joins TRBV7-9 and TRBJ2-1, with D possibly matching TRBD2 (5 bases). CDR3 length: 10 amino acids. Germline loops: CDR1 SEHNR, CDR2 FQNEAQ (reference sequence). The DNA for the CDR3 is TGTGCCAGCAGCTCAATTAGCGCGATCTTC. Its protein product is CASSSISAIF.

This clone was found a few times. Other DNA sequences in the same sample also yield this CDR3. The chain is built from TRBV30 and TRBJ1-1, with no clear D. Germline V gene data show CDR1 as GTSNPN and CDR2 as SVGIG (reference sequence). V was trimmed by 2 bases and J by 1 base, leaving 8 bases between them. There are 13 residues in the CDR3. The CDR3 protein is CAWSSGRNTEAFF. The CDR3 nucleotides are TGTGCCTGGAGTTCGGGAAGGAACACTGAAGCTTTCTTT. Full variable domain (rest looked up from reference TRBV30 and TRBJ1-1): SQTIHQWPATLVQPVGSPLSLECTVEGTSNPNLYWYRQAAGRGLQLLFYSVGIGQISSEVPQNLSASRPQDRQFILSSKKLLLSDSGFYLCAWSSGRNTEAFFGQGTRLTVV.

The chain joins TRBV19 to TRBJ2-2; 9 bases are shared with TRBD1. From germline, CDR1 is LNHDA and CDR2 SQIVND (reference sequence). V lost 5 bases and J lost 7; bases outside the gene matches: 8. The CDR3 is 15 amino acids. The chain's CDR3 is CASSPRDREIGELFF. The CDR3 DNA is TGTGCCAGTAGTCCCCGGGACAGGGAAATCGGGGAGCTGTTTTTT. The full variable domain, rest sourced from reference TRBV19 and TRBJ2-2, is DGGITQSPKYLFRKEGQNVTLSCEQNLNHDAMYWYRQDPGQGLRLIYYSQIVNDFQKGDIAEGYSVSREKKESFPLTVTSAQKNPTAFYLCASSPRDREIGELFFGEGSRLTVL.

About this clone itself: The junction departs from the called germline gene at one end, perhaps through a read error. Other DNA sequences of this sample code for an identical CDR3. CDR3 nucleotide sequence: TGTGCCAGCAGCCCGTCAGGCTCCTACGAACAGTACTTC. Protein: CASSPSGSYEQYF. The gene calls are TRBV9 and TRBJ2-7; D is unclear. The CDR3 sequence is 13 residues long. Per germline, CDR1 SGDLS and CDR2 YYNGEE.

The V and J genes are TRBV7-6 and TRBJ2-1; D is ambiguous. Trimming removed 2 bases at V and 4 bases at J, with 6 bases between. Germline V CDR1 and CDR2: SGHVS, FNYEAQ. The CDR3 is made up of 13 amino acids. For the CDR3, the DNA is TGTGCCAGCAGCTTAATGGAGTACAATGAGCAGTTCTTC. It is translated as CASSLMEYNEQFF.

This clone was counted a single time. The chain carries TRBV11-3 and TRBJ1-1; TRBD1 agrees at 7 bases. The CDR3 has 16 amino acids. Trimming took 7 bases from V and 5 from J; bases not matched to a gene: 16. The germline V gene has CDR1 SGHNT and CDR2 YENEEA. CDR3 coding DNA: TGTGCCAGCAAGGCTCCGGGACAGCCTGAAGTGACTGAAGCTTTCTTT. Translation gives CASKAPGQPEVTEAFF. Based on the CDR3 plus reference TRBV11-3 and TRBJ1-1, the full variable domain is EAGVVQSPRYKIIEKKQPVAFWCNPISGHNTLYWYLQNLGQGPELLIRYENEEAVDDSQLPKDRFSAERLKGVDSTLKIQPAELGDSAVYLCASKAPGQPEVTEAFFGQGTRLTVV.

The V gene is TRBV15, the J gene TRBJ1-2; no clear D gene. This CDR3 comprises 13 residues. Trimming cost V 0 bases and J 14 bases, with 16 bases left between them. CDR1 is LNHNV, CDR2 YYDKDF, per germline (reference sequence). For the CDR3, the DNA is TGTGCCACCAGCAGAGATCCCGGCAGCAGGAGAACCTTC. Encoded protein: CATSRDPGSRRTF.

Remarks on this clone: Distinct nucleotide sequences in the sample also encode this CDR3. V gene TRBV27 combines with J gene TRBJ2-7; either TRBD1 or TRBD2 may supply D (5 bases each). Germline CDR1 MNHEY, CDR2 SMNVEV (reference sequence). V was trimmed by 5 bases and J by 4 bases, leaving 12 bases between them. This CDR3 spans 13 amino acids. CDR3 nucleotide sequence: TGTGCCAGCAGTCCCGGGACGTCTTACGAGCAGTACTTC. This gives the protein CASSPGTSYEQYF.

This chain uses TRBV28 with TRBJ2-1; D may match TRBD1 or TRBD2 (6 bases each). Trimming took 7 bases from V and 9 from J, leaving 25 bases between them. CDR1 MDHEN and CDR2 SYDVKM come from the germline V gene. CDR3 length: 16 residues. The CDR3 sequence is CASTPRGRGGRVEQFF. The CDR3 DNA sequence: TGTGCCAGCACACCCCGCGGTCGTGGGGGGCGGGTTGAGCAGTTCTTC. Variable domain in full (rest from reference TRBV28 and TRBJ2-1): DVKVTQSSRYLVKRTGEKVFLECVQDMDHENMFWYRQDPGLGLRLIYFSYDVKMKEKGDIPEGYSVSREKKERFSLILESASTNQTSMYLCASTPRGRGGRVEQFFGPGTRLTVL.

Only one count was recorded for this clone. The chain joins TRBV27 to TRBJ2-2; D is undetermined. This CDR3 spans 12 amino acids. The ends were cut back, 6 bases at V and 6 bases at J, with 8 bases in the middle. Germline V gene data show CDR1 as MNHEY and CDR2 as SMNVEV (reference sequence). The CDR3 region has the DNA TGTGCCAGCAGAGCGCAGGCCGGGGAGCTGTTTTTT. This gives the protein CASRAQAGELFF.

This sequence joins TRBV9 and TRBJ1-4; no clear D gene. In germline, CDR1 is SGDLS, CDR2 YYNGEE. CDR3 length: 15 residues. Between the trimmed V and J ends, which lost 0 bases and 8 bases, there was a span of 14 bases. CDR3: CASSVVGNPGEKLFF. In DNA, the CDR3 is TGTGCCAGCAGCGTAGTTGGAAATCCTGGGGAAAAACTGTTTTTT.